This is a list of T cell receptor beta chains from one sample in a study of vaccination effects on CD4 cells after COVID-19. The antigens these receptors bind are not known. Profiling relied on immunoSEQ multiplex PCR, and the TCRdb table lists in-frame clones only, not all of them. The sample has 50,000 to 65,000 clones, roughly 80% seen once. The sample consisted of CD4+ T cells from PBMCs cultured with HCoV-229E spike peptides, taken before COVID-19 vaccination. These receptors all stem from a human donor who received a COVID-19 vaccine. The CDR3 runs from the conserved cysteine through the conserved F or W. D genes are given only for firm matches. The size of a clone is reported for some rows only, either as once, few or many, or as a class for expanded clones.

TRBJ2-3 | TRBV6-6 | NA | TRBD1 | TGTGCCAGCCGCGGTCGACAGGGGGCATCAGATACGCAGTATTTT | CASRGRQGASDTQYF
TRBJ2-1 | TRBV18 | NA | NA | TGTGCCAGCTCATCCGGGGGGCTTTACAATGAGCAGTTCTTC | CASSSGGLYNEQFF
TRBJ2-2 | TRBV18 | NA | NA | TGTGCCAGCTCACCACGAGGGACCCTAAACACCGGGGAGCTGTTTTTT | CASSPRGTLNTGELFF
TRBJ2-2 | TRBV19 | NA | TRBD1 | TGTGCCAGTCGGAGACAGGGAAACACCGGGGAGCTGTTTTTT | CASRRQGNTGELFF
TRBJ1-3 | TRBV18 | NA | NA | TGTGCCAGCTCACCACTCCCCCAAGAGACCTCTGGAAACACCATATATTTT | CASSPLPQETSGNTIYF
TRBJ2-5 | TRBV3-1/TRBV3-2 | NA | TRBD1 | TGTGCCAGCAGCCAACGCCTCCCGGGACAGGGCCCGGGGGAGACCCAGTACTTC | CASSQRLPGQGPGETQYF
TRBJ2-6 | TRBV5-1 | NA | TRBD1 | TGCGCCAGCAGCTTTGGACAGGGTGGGGCCAACGTCCTGACTTTC | CASSFGQGGANVLTF
TRBJ2-3 | TRBV7-2 | NA | NA | TGTGCCAGCAGCTTAGCGAGGATCACAGATACGCAGTATTTT | CASSLARITDTQYF
TRBJ1-2 | TRBV5-8 | few | TRBD1 | TGTGCCAGCAGCTCGACAGGGTATGGCTACACCTTC | CASSSTGYGYTF
TRBJ2-3 | TRBV12-5 | NA | NA | TGTGCTAGTGGTTTGATGAATACGCAGTATTTT | CASGLMNTQYF
TRBJ2-3 | TRBV19 | NA | NA | TGTGCCAGTATCGGACGGGTAGTAGATACGCAGTATTTT | CASIGRVVDTQYF
TRBJ1-4 | TRBV28 | once | NA | TGTGCCACTAACCGGGGAGCAGGTGAAAAACTGTTTTTT | CATNRGAGEKLFF
TRBJ1-6 | TRBV19 | NA | NA | TGTGCCAGTAGCCCAGGGGCTTATAATTCACCCCTCCACTTT | CASSPGAYNSPLHF
TRBJ2-1 | TRBV25-1 | NA | NA | TGTGCCAGCAGTGAATTGGGACCTGGACACAATGAGCAGTTCTTC | CASSELGPGHNEQFF
TRBJ2-1 | TRBV18 | NA | TRBD2 | TGTGCCAGCTCCCAAAGGACTAGCGGGGGCAATGAGCAGTTCTTC | CASSQRTSGGNEQFF
TRBJ1-2 | TRBV18 | NA | TRBD1 | TGTGCCAGCTCACCCCAAAGGGACAGGGCTAACTATGGCTACACCTTC | CASSPQRDRANYGYTF
TRBJ1-3 | TRBV5-4 | NA | NA | TGTGCCAGCAGCACGCTCAGGGGCTCGGACTCTGGAAACACCATATATTTT | CASSTLRGSDSGNTIYF
TRBJ2-5 | TRBV18 | NA | TRBD2 | TGTGCCAGCTCACCGACCGCGGCGGGGGGGTCGGAGACCCAGTACTTC | CASSPTAAGGSETQYF
TRBJ1-1 | TRBV4-1 | NA | NA | TGCGCCAGCAGCCAAGTTCGGGGGTTGAACACTGAAGCTTTCTTT | CASSQVRGLNTEAFF
TRBJ2-3 | TRBV2 | NA | NA | TGTGCCAGCACAGGCGGGGCCACAGATACGCAGTATTTT | CASTGGATDTQYF
TRBJ1-6 | TRBV6-5 | NA | NA | TGTGCCAGCATTAGAGCAGGGAATGCCTGGTCACCCCTCCACTTT | CASIRAGNAWSPLHF
TRBJ1-3 | TRBV30 | NA | NA | TGTGCCTGGAGTACCGGACCTGGAAACACCATATATTTT | CAWSTGPGNTIYF
TRBJ2-3 | TRBV4-2 | NA | NA | TGTGCCAGCAGCCAAGGTACCTCTCCAGGCACAGATACGCAGTATTTT | CASSQGTSPGTDTQYF
TRBJ2-3 | TRBV2 | few | TRBD1 | TGTGCCAGCTTATACAGGGGGCCAGGCACAGATACGCAGTATTTT | CASLYRGPGTDTQYF
TRBJ2-5 | TRBV4-1 | NA | TRBD2 | TGCGCCAGCAGCCAAGGGCCCCTTAGGGCGGGGGGGCTGGAGACCCAGTACTTC | CASSQGPLRAGGLETQYF
TRBJ2-3 | TRBV10-3 | NA | NA | TGTGCCTCATGCGGACAGATCACAGATACGCAGTATTTT | CASCGQITDTQYF
TRBJ2-1 | TRBV2 | NA | TRBD2 | TGTGCCAGCAGTGAAAGGGGCCAGGAAATACGTAGCGGGGGGGCGAGGAGCTCCTACAATGAGCAGTTCTTC | CASSERGQEIRSGGARSSYNEQFF
TRBJ1-6 | TRBV7-9 | NA | NA | TGTGCCAGCAGCCCCGCAGGCCATATGGGGAATTCACCCCTCCACTTT | CASSPAGHMGNSPLHF
TRBJ1-4 | TRBV6-6 | NA | TRBD1 | TGTGCCAGCAGCAGGGACAGGGTAAATGAAAAACTGTTTTTT | CASSRDRVNEKLFF
TRBJ1-2 | TRBV6-5 | NA | TRBD1 | TGTGCCAGCACCTTGGACAGGTCCGGTAGCTACACCTTC | CASTLDRSGSYTF
TRBJ1-2 | TRBV19 | NA | NA | TGTGCCAGTAGTACTGACGGCCCTTGGGTGGCTCCTTATGGCTACACCTTC | CASSTDGPWVAPYGYTF
TRBJ1-2 | TRBV12-3/TRBV12-4 | NA | NA | TGTGCCAGCAGTTTCTCTAACTATGGCTACACCTTC | CASSFSNYGYTF
TRBJ1-1 | TRBV5-5 | NA | NA | TGTGCCAGCAGTTGGAGCGGTGAAGCTTTCTTT | CASSWSGEAFF
TRBJ2-3 | TRBV18 | NA | NA | TGTGCCAGCTCACCAGACGGCGCGCGGAGCACAGATACGCAGTATTTT | CASSPDGARSTDTQYF
TRBJ1-4 | TRBV30 | NA | TRBD1 | TGTGCCTGGAGTTCCCGACAGGGGCTTAATGAAAAACTGTTTTTT | CAWSSRQGLNEKLFF
TRBJ1-1 | TRBV5-1 | few | NA | TGCGCCAGCAGCCCCGGCACCCTGAACACTGAAGCTTTCTTT | CASSPGTLNTEAFF
TRBJ1-4 | TRBV5-6 | NA | TRBD1 | TGTGCCAGCAGCCCCTCGACAGGGACTAATGAAAAACTGTTTTTT | CASSPSTGTNEKLFF
TRBJ1-1 | TRBV7-3 | NA | TRBD1 | TGTGCCAGCGGTTGGGACAGAAACACTGAAGCTTTCTTT | CASGWDRNTEAFF
TRBJ1-6 | TRBV15 | few | NA | TGTGCCACCAGCAGAGACCCGAATAATTCACCCCTCCACTTT | CATSRDPNNSPLHF
TRBJ1-4 | TRBV5-8 | NA | TRBD1 | TGTGCCAGCAAAGGGGGCTTTGAAAAACTGTTTTTT | CASKGGFEKLFF
TRBJ2-3 | TRBV10-1 | NA | TRBD2 | TGCGCCAGCAGTGACCACGGGACTAGCGGGGGCGCAGATACGCAGTATTTT | CASSDHGTSGGADTQYF
TRBJ1-1 | TRBV5-1 | NA | NA | TGCGCCAGCACCCCGGGATCCGCCAGACCGGACACTGAAGCTTTCTTT | CASTPGSARPDTEAFF
TRBJ1-4 | TRBV5-1 | NA | NA | TGCGCCAGCAGCTTGGAGGCAGGGAGTGAAAAACTGTTTTTT | CASSLEAGSEKLFF
TRBJ1-1 | TRBV7-8 | NA | NA | TGTGCCAGCAGCCCTCAGGGGCAGGGGGCTTTCTTT | CASSPQGQGAFF
TRBJ2-1 | TRBV28 | NA | TRBD2 | TGTGCCAGCCTACGGGGGGGTAGCGGTAAATTTGAGCAGTTCTTC | CASLRGGSGKFEQFF
TRBJ1-6 | TRBV9 | NA | NA | TGTGCCAGCAGCGTAGTACCCGAAGGGAATTCACCCCTCCACTTT | CASSVVPEGNSPLHF
TRBJ2-2 | TRBV30 | NA | NA | TGTGCCTGGAGTGGGAATCTGTATGAGGCCGGGGAGCTGTTTTTT | CAWSGNLYEAGELFF
TRBJ2-4 | TRBV29-1 | once | NA | TGCAGCGTTGAAGAACGCCAGAAGAATCTAGCCAAAAACATTCAGTACTTC | CSVEERQKNLAKNIQYF
TRBJ2-1 | TRBV5-1 | once | NA | TGCGCCAGCAGCTTGGAAGTCGGGCGATACAATGAGCAGTTCTTC | CASSLEVGRYNEQFF
TRBJ2-1 | TRBV2 | NA | NA | TGTGCCAGCAGTGGGGGGGCTGGTTACAATGAGCAGTTCTTC | CASSGGAGYNEQFF
TRBJ1-3 | TRBV5-1 | NA | NA | TGCGCCAGCAGCTTGGCCGGGGGGACCTATGGAAACACCATATATTTT | CASSLAGGTYGNTIYF
TRBJ2-1 | TRBV21-1 | NA | NA | TGTGCCAGCAGCGCTCGGACAGGGGCCTACAATGAGCAGTTCTTC | CASSARTGAYNEQFF
TRBJ1-1 | TRBV2 | NA | NA | TGTGCCAGCGAAAGGGGTGTGAACACTGAAGCTTTCTTT | CASERGVNTEAFF
TRBJ2-5 | TRBV14 | NA | NA | TGTGCCAGCAGCCGTCATATCGTAGAGACCCAGTACTTC | CASSRHIVETQYF
TRBJ1-2 | TRBV20-1 | NA | NA | TGCAGTGCTACCGACAGCTATGGCTACACCTTC | CSATDSYGYTF